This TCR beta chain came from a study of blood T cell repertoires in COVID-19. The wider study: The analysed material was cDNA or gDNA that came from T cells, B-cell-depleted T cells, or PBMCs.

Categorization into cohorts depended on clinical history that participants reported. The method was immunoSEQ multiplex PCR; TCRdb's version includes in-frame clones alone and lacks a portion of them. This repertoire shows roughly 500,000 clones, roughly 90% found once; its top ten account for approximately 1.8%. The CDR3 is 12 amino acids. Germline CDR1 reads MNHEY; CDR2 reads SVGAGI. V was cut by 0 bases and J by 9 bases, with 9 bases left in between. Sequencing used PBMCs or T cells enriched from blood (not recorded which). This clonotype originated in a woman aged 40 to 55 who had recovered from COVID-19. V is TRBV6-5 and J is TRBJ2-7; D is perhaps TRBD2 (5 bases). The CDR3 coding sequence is TGTGCCAGCAGTTACTCTGAGGGAACGCAGTACTTC. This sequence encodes CASSYSEGTQYF.